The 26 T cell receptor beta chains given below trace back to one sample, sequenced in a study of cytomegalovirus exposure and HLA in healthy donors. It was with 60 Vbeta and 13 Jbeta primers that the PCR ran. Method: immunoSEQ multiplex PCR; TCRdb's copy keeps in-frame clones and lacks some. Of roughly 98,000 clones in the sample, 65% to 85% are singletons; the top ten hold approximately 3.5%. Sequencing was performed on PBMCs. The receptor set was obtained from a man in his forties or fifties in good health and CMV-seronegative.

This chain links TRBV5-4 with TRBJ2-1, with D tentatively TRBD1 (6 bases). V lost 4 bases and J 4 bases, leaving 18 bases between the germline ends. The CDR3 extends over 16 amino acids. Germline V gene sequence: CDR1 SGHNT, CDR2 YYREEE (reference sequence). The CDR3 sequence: CASSAEDSEAYNEQFF. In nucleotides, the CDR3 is TGTGCCAGCAGCGCGGAGGACAGTGAGGCTTACAATGAGCAGTTCTTC.

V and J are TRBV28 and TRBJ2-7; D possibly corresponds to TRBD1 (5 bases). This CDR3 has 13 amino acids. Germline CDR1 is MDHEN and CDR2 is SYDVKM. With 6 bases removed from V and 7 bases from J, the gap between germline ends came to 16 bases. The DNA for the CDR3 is TGTGCCAGCAGCCCTAATGGGGCCGCGGAGCAGTACTTC. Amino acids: CASSPNGAAEQYF.

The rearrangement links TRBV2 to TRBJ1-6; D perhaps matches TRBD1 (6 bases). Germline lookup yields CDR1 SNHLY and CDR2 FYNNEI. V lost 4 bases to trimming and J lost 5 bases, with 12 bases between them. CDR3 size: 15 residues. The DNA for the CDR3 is TGTGCCAGCAGTGCCAGGGGCGCGGATAATTCACCCCTCCACTTT. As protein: CASSARGADNSPLHF.

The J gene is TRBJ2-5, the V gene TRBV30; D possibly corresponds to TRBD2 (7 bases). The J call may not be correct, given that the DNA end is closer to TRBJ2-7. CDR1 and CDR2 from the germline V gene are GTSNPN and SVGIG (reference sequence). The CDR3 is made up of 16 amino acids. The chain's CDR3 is CAWSETGRESIYEQYF. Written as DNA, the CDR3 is TGTGCCTGGAGTGAAACAGGGAGGGAGAGTATCTACGAGCAGTACTTC.

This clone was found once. CDR3 sequence (DNA): TGTGCCAGCTCACCCCAACAGAACACTGAAGCTTTCTTT. Encoded protein: CASSPQQNTEAFF. The chain employs TRBV18 and TRBJ1-1; D is uncertain. Germline CDR1 KGHSH, CDR2 LQKENI. The ends were cut back, 3 bases at V and 1 base at J, with 6 bases in the middle. This CDR3 is 13 amino acids long. Combining the CDR3 with reference TRBV18 and TRBJ1-1 gives the whole variable domain NAGVMQNPRHLVRRRGQEARLRCSPMKGHSHVYWYRQLPEEGLKFMVYLQKENIIDESGMPKERFSAEFPKEGPSILRIQQVVRGDSAAYFCASSPQQNTEAFFGQGTRLTVV.

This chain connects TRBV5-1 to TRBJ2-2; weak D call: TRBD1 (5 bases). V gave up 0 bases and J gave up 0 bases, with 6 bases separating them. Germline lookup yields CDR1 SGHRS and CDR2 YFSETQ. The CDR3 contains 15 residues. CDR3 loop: CASSLGQTNTGELFF. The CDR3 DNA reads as TGCGCCAGCAGCTTGGGACAGACGAACACCGGGGAGCTGTTTTTT.

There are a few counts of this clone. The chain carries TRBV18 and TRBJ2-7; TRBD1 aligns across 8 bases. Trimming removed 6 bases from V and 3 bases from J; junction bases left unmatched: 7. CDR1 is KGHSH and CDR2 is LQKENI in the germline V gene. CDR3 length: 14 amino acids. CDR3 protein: CASSSGTGVYEQYF. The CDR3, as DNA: TGTGCCAGCTCCTCCGGGACAGGCGTCTACGAGCAGTACTTC.

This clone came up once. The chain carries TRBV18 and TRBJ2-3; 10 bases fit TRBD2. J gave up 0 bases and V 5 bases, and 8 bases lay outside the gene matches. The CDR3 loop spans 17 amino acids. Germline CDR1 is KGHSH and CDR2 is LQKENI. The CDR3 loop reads CASSSHQLAGSTDTQYF. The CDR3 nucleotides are TGTGCCAGCTCATCTCACCAACTAGCGGGGAGCACAGATACGCAGTATTTT. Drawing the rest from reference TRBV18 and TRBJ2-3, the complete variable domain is NAGVMQNPRHLVRRRGQEARLRCSPMKGHSHVYWYRQLPEEGLKFMVYLQKENIIDESGMPKERFSAEFPKEGPSILRIQQVVRGDSAAYFCASSSHQLAGSTDTQYFGPGTRLTVL.

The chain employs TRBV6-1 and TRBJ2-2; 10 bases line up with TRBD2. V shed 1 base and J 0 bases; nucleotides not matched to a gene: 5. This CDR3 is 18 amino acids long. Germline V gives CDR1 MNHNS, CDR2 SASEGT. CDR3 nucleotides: TGTGCCAGCAGTGAAGGGGATAGCGGGAGGACGAACACCGGGGAGCTGTTTTTT. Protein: CASSEGDSGRTNTGELFF.

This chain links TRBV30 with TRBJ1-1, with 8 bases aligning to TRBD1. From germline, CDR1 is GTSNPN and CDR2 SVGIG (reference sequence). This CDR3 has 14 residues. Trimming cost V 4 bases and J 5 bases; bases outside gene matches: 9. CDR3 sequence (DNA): TGTGCCTGGACCAGGGGGCGGGCTGAGACTGAAGCTTTCTTT. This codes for CAWTRGRAETEAFF.

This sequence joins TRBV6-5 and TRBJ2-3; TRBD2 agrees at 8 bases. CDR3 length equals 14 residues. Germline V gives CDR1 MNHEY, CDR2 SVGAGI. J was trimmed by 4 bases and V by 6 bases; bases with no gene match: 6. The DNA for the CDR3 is TGTGCCAGCAGCACCCGGGGGGGCCCAGATACGCAGTATTTT. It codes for CASSTRGGPDTQYF.

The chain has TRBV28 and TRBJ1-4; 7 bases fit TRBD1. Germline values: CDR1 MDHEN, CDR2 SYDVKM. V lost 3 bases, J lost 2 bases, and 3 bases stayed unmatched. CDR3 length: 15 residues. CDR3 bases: TGTGCCAGCAGTTTGACAGGGATCACTAATGAAAAACTGTTTTTT. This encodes CASSLTGITNEKLFF. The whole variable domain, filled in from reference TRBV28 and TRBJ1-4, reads DVKVTQSSRYLVKRTGEKVFLECVQDMDHENMFWYRQDPGLGLRLIYFSYDVKMKEKGDIPEGYSVSREKKERFSLILESASTNQTSMYLCASSLTGITNEKLFFGSGTQLSVL.

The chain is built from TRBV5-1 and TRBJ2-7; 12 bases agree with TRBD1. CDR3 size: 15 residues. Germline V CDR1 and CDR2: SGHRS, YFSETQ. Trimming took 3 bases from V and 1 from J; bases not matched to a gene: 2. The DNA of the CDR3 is TGCGCCAGCAGCTGGGGACAGGGGGCGTCCTACGAGCAGTACTTC. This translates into CASSWGQGASYEQYF. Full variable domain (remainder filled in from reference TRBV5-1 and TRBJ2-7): KAGVTQTPRYLIKTRGQQVTLSCSPISGHRSVSWYQQTPGQGLQFLFEYFSETQRNKGNFPGRFSGRQFSNSRSEMNVSTLELGDSALYLCASSWGQGASYEQYFGPGTRLTVT.

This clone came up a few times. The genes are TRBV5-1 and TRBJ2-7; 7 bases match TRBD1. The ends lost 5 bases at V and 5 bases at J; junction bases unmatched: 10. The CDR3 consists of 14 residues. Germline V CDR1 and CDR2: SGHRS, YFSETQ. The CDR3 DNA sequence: TGCGCCAGCAGGTCCGGGACAGTGAGCCACGAGCAGTACTTC. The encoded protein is CASRSGTVSHEQYF.

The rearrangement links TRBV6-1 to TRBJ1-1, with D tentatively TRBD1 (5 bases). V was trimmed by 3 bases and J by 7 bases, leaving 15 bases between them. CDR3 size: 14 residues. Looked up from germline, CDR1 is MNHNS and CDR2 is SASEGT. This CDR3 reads CASSDRPGFDEAFF. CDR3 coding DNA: TGTGCCAGCAGTGATCGCCCAGGGTTTGATGAAGCTTTCTTT.

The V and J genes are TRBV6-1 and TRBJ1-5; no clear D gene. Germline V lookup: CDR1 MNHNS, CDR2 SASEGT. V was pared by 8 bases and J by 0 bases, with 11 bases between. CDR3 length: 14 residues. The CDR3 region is CASRPDFSNQPQHF. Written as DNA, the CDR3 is TGTGCCAGCCGCCCCGACTTTAGCAATCAGCCCCAGCATTTT.

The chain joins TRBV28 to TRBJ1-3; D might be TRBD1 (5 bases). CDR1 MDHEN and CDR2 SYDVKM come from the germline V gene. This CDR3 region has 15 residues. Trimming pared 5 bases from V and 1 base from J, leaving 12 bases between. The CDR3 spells CASSPPQGSGNTIYF. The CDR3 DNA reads TGTGCCAGCAGTCCCCCTCAGGGATCTGGAAACACCATATATTTT.

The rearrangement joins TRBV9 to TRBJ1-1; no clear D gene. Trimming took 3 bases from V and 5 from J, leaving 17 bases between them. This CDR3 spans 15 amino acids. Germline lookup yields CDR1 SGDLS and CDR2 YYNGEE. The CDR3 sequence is CASSAEPEGGTEAFF. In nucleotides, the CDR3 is TGTGCCAGCAGCGCCGAACCGGAGGGAGGGACTGAAGCTTTCTTT.

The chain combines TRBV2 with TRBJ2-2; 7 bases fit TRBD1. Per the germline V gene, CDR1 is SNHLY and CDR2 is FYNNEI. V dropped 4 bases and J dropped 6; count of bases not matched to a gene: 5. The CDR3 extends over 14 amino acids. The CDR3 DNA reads TGTGCCAGCAGTGGGCAGGGGGAAGCCGGGGAGCTGTTTTTT. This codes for CASSGQGEAGELFF.

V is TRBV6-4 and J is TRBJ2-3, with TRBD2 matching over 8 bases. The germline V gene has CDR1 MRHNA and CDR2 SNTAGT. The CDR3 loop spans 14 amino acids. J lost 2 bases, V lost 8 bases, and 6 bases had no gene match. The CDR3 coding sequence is TGTGCCAGCTCGGACGGGAGGGACACAGATACGCAGTATTTT. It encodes CASSDGRDTDTQYF.

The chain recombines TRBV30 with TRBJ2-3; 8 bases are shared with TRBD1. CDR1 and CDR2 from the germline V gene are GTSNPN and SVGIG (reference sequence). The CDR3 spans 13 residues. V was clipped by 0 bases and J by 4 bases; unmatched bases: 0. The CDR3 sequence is CAWSVQGADTQYF. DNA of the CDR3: TGTGCCTGGAGTGTACAGGGGGCAGATACGCAGTATTTT.

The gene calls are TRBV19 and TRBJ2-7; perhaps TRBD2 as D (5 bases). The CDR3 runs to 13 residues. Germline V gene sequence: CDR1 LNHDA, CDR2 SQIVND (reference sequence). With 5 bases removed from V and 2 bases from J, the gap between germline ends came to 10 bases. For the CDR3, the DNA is TGTGCCAGTAGTGTCGGGAAACCCTACGAGCAGTACTTC. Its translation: CASSVGKPYEQYF.

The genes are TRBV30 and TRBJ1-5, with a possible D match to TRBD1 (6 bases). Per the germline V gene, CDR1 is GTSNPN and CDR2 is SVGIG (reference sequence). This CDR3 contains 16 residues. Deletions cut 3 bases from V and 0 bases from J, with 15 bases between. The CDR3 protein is CAWRQGRGYSNQPQHF. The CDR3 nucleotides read TGTGCCTGGAGACAAGGCAGGGGCTATAGCAATCAGCCCCAGCATTTT.

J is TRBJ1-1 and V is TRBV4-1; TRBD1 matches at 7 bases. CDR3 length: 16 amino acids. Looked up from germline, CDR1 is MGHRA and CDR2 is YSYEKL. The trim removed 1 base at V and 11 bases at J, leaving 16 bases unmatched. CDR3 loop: CASSQAPLGGRFMAFF. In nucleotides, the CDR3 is TGCGCCAGCAGCCAAGCGCCCCTAGGGGGCCGTTTTATGGCTTTCTTT.

The CDR3 reads CASSLIRGNRGPEAFF. Here the CDR3 DNA reads TGTGCCAGCAGCTTAATACGCGGGAACAGGGGCCCTGAAGCTTTCTTT. The V gene is TRBV7-9, the J gene TRBJ1-1, with 7 bases identical to TRBD1. Trimming removed 2 bases from V and 6 bases from J; junction bases left unmatched: 12. The CDR3 extends over 16 amino acids. CDR1 is SEHNR, CDR2 FQNEAQ, per germline (reference sequence). The whole variable domain, filled in from reference TRBV7-9 and TRBJ1-1, reads DTGVSQNPRHKITKRGQNVTFRCDPISEHNRLYWYRQTLGQGPEFLTYFQNEAQLEKSRLLSDRFSAERPKGSFSTLEIQRTEQGDSAMYLCASSLIRGNRGPEAFFGQGTRLTVV.

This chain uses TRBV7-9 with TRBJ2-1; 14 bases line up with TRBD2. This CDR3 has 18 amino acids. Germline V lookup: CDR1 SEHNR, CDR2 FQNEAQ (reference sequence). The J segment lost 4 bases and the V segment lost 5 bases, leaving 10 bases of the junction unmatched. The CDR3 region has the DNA TGTGCCAGCAGCCAAGGTGGGACTAGCGGGGGCCTTTACAATGAGCAGTTCTTC. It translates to CASSQGGTSGGLYNEQFF. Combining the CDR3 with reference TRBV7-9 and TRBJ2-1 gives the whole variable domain DTGVSQNPRHKITKRGQNVTFRCDPISEHNRLYWYRQTLGQGPEFLTYFQNEAQLEKSRLLSDRFSAERPKGSFSTLEIQRTEQGDSAMYLCASSQGGTSGGLYNEQFFGPGTRLTVL.